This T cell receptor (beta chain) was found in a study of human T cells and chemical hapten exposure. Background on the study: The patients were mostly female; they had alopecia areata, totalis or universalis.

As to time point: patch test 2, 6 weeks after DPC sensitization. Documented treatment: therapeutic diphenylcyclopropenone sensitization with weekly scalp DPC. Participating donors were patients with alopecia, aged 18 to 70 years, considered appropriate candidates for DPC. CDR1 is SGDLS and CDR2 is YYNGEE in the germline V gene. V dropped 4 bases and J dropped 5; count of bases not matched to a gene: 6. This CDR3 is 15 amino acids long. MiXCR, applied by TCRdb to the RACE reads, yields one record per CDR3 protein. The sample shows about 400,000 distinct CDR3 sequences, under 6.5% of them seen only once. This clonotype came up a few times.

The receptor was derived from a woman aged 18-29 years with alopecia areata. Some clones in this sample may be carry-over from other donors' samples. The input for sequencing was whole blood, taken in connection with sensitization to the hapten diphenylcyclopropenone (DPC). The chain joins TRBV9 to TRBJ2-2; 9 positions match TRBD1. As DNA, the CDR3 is TGTGCCAGCAGCAGACAGGGGGTCGAGACCGGGGAGCTGTTTTTT. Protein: CASSRQGVETGELFF.